A selection of T cell receptor beta chains follows, all from one sample in a study of post-analysis software for immune sequencing data. MiXCR was run by TCRdb on the PCR reads, yielding one entry per CDR3 protein. The sample has 600,000 to 750,000 distinct CDR3 sequences, roughly three fifths seen once. Sequencing was performed on blood. The source is a girl aged 2 to 10 with multiple sclerosis. The CDR3 runs from the conserved cysteine through the conserved F or W. The order of the fields is clone size, D gene, V gene, J gene, CDR3 DNA, CDR3 protein. The D gene is left open where the match is weak. Part of the rows lack a size; the others show once, few, many or a class for expanded clones.

-	-	TRBV5-5	TRBJ1-2	TGTGCCAGCAGCCCCGGGAGACAGCTACAGAACTATGGCTACACCTTC	CASSPGRQLQNYGYTF
few	TRBD1	TRBV12-3/TRBV12-4	TRBJ1-6	TGTGCCAGCAGAGAGATGGGACAGGGGTATTCACCCCTCCACTTT	CASREMGQGYSPLHF
-	-	TRBV27	TRBJ2-3	TGTGCCAGCAGTCCACAGACAGTTACCAACACAGATACGCAGTATTTT	CASSPQTVTNTDTQYF
few	-	TRBV6-2/TRBV6-3	TRBJ2-1	TGTGCCAGCAGTTACTCGAAATCACGGGGTTGGTACAATGAGCAGTTCTTC	CASSYSKSRGWYNEQFF
-	TRBD1	TRBV28	TRBJ1-6	TGTGCCAGCAGTTTATTAGTCTACTTCAGGGGACAGATCAATTCACCCCTCCACTTT	CASSLLVYFRGQINSPLHF
few	-	TRBV12-3/TRBV12-4	TRBJ1-4	TGTGCCAGCAGTTTTGGTGACAGCCAAAAACTGTTTTTT	CASSFGDSQKLFF
few	TRBD2	TRBV12-3/TRBV12-4	TRBJ2-5	TGTGCCAGCAGTGAACTAGCGGGAGGAGAGACCCAGTACTTC	CASSELAGGETQYF
-	-	TRBV29-1	TRBJ1-1	TGCAGCGTGCTACAGGGTTCGGCTGAAGCTTTCTTT	CSVLQGSAEAFF
few	TRBD2	TRBV7-2	TRBJ2-3	TGTGCCAGCAGCCAAGGGGCGGGAGAGGGGAATACGCAGTATTTT	CASSQGAGEGNTQYF
-	TRBD1	TRBV5-1	TRBJ1-5	TGCGCCAGCAGCTGGACAGGGGGAGGCAATCAGCCCCAGCATTTT	CASSWTGGGNQPQHF
few	-	TRBV5-1	TRBJ2-1	TGCGCCTGTGGGTCCACAGGCTCCCGCAATGAGCAGTTCTTC	CACGSTGSRNEQFF
-	-	TRBV6-5	TRBJ2-6	TGTGCCAGCAGTTCGGTTGGGGGCGCTGGGGCCAACGTCCTGACTTTC	CASSSVGGAGANVLTF
-	-	TRBV14	TRBJ2-2	TGTGCCAGCAGCCAAGATCTTGGCCAGAGGGCGTTGTTTTTT	CASSQDLGQRALFF
few	-	TRBV6-6	TRBJ2-7	TGTGCCAGCAGTTACTCCCCCCGGGGGAGAACCTACGAGCAGTACTTC	CASSYSPRGRTYEQYF